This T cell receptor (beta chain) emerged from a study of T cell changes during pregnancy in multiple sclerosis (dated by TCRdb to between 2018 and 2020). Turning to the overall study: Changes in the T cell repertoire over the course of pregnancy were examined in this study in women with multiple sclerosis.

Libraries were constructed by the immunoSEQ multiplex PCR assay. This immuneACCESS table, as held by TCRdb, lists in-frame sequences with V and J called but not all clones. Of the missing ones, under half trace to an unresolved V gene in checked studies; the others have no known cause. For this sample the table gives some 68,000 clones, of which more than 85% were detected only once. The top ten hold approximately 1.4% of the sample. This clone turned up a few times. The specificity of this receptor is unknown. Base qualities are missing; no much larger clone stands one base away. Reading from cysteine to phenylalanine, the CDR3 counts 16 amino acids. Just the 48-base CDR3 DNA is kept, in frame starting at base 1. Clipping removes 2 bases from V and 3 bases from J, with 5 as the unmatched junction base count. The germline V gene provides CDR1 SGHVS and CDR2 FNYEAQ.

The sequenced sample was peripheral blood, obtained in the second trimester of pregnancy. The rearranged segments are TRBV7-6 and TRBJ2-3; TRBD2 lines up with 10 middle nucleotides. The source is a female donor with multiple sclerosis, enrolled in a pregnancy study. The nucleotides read TGTGCCAGCAGCTTACTCCTAGCGGGAGAGACAGATACGCAGTATTTT. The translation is CASSLLLAGETDTQYF.